Presented here are 3 T cell receptor beta chains from one specimen sequenced in a study of cytomegalovirus exposure and HLA in healthy donors. 13 Jbeta primers and 60 Vbeta primers were used for the PCR. The repertoire was sequenced with immunoSEQ multiplex PCR; TCRdb's copy has only in-frame clones and lacks some. This table holds about 190,000 clones, around 84% found once. The specimen sequenced was PBMCs. The receptor set was obtained from a woman aged 45-59 years in good health and CMV-seropositive.

The chain carries TRBV6-1 and TRBJ1-1, with D possibly matching TRBD1 (5 bases). V lost 6 bases to trimming and J lost 1 base, with 9 bases between them. Germline CDR1 is MNHNS and CDR2 is SASEGT. The CDR3 spans 13 residues. DNA of the CDR3: TGTGCCAGCAGGGGCGACAGGAACACTGAAGCTTTCTTT. Amino acids: CASRGDRNTEAFF.

The V gene is TRBV28, the J gene TRBJ1-2, with D possibly TRBD1 on 5 matching bases. Per germline, CDR1 MDHEN and CDR2 SYDVKM. The CDR3 sequence is 13 residues long. V was clipped by 2 bases and J by 4 bases, with 8 bases between them. The CDR3 sequence: CASSLGQGYGYTF. The DNA of the CDR3 is TGTGCCAGCAGTTTAGGCCAGGGCTATGGCTACACCTTC.

The genes are TRBV6-5 and TRBJ2-7, with 8 bases identical to TRBD1. Germline CDR1 reads MNHEY; CDR2 reads SVGAGI. The CDR3 contains 15 residues. The J segment lost 5 bases and the V segment lost 6 bases, leaving 12 bases of the junction unmatched. For the CDR3, the DNA is TGTGCCAGCAGGACTCCAAGGACAGGGATCGACGAGCAGTACTTC. Residues: CASRTPRTGIDEQYF.